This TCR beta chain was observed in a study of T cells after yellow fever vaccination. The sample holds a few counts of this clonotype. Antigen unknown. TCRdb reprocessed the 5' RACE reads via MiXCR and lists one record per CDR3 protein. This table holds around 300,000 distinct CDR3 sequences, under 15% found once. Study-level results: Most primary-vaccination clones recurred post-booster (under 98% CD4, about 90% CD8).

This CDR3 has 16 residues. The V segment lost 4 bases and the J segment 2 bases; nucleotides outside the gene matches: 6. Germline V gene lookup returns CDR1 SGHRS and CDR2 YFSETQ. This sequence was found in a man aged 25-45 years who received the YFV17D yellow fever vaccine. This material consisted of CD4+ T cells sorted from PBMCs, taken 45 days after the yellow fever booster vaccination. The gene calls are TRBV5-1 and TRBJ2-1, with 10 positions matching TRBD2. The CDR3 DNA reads TGCGCCAGCAGCGGGAGCGGGAGGGCCACCTACAATGAGCAGTTCTTC. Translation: CASSGSGRATYNEQFF.